These 11 T cell receptor beta chains share one sample of origin, sequenced in a study of T cell repertoires in cytomegalovirus infection (dated by TCRdb to about 2019). Explained via the paper, the treatment or condition label denotes: in vitro stimulation with specific CMV peptide epitopes to enrich CMV-specific T cells. The antigens these receptors bind are not known. The data were produced on an Illumina HiSeq 1500. TCRdb passed the public sequencing reads through fastp at Q25 and MiXCR, retaining productive beta sequences. Entries that share a CDR3 protein sequence are merged under the most common genes and DNA. In all, the sample holds about 70,000 distinct CDR3 sequences, and 20% of those were seen once. Of the sample, 55% to 75% falls within the top ten clones. The material was CD8+ T cells from cultured PBMCs, obtained from culture after CMV antigen stimulation. The receptors were gathered from a human donor in good health (CMV status not recorded). Some clones in this sample may be carry-over from other donors' samples.

The chain uses TRBV7-2 and TRBJ2-1; possibly TRBD2 for D (7 bases). This CDR3 has 17 amino acids. Germline V gives CDR1 SGHTA, CDR2 FQGNSA. Trimming removed 3 bases from V and 9 bases from J, with 24 bases in between. The CDR3 protein is CASSFLGGGAEDTEQFF. CDR3 bases: TGTGCCAGCAGCTTTCTTGGGGGGGGGGCCGAGGATACTGAGCAGTTCTTC.

At least ten counts were recorded for this clonotype. The CDR3 is CASSLAAASNQPQHF. The DNA for the CDR3 is TGTGCCAGCAGCTTAGCGGCTGCGAGCAATCAGCCCCAGCATTTT. This sequence joins TRBV7-6 and TRBJ1-5; the D is unclear. The CDR3 is made up of 15 amino acids. CDR1 SGHVS and CDR2 FNYEAQ come from the germline V gene. With 0 bases removed from V and 1 base from J, the gap between germline ends came to 7 bases.

This clonotype was detected many times. This sequence joins TRBV12-3 or TRBV12-4 and TRBJ2-5; weak D call: TRBD2 (6 bases). V lost 6 bases and J 7 bases, leaving 9 bases between the germline ends. The CDR3 spans 11 residues. The CDR3 loop reads CASSFGGTQYF. The CDR3 DNA reads TGTGCCAGCAGCTTCGGGGGGACCCAGTACTTC.

This clonotype has just a few counts. The chain uses TRBV7-3 and TRBJ2-2; D unclear. V was cut by 1 base and J by 1 base, with 4 bases left in between. The germline V gene has CDR1 SGHTA and CDR2 FQGTGA. The CDR3 extends over 14 amino acids. CDR3 in DNA: TGTGCCAGCAGCTTAAACAGGAACACCGGGGAGCTGTTTTTT. This gives the protein CASSLNRNTGELFF.

This clonotype has a handful of counts. The chain employs TRBV6-5 and TRBJ1-1, with no clear D. The CDR3 sequence is 15 residues long. With 2 bases removed from V and 7 bases from J, the gap between germline ends came to 17 bases. The V gene's germline CDR1 is MNHEY and CDR2 SVGAGI. The CDR3 loop reads CASSYISRTTGEAFF. CDR3 DNA sequence: TGTGCCAGCAGTTACATCTCCCGGACGACGGGTGAAGCTTTCTTT.

V usage is TRBV7-9 and J usage is TRBJ2-5; D is unresolved. V was pared by 1 base and J by 5 bases, with 11 bases between. This CDR3 region has 14 residues. Germline CDR1 reads SEHNR; CDR2 reads FQNEAQ (reference sequence). The CDR3 reads CASSLVGNGETQYF. The CDR3 DNA reads as TGTGCCAGCAGCTTAGTAGGGAACGGCGAGACCCAGTACTTC.

The V call is TRBV10-3, the J call TRBJ2-7; D is unclear. The CDR3 has 14 amino acids. V was clipped by 0 bases and J by 7 bases, with 13 bases between them. From germline, CDR1 is ENHRY and CDR2 SYGVKD. The CDR3 sequence is CAISESKWGREQYF. CDR3 nucleotide sequence: TGTGCCATCAGTGAGTCGAAGTGGGGTCGGGAGCAGTACTTC.

This clonotype turned up a few times. The chain joins TRBV19 to TRBJ2-7; D possibly matches TRBD1 or TRBD2 (5 bases each). Germline values: CDR1 LNHDA, CDR2 SQIVND (reference sequence). V was cut by 11 bases and J by 3 bases, with 14 bases left in between. The CDR3 is 12 amino acids. CDR3 nucleotides: TGTGCCTCCTCCGGGACCGGCTACGAGCAGTACTTC. Translation gives CASSGTGYEQYF.

The V call is TRBV12-3 or TRBV12-4, the J call TRBJ2-3, with D possibly being TRBD1 (5 bases). This CDR3 contains 15 residues. V gave up 6 bases and J gave up 0 bases, with 13 bases separating them. CDR3 nucleotides: TGTGCCAGCAGCCTAGGGGTCTATAGCACAGATACGCAGTATTTT. Amino acid sequence: CASSLGVYSTDTQYF.

This clonotype showed up just a few times. CDR3 amino acids: CASSQTGFGSPLHF. For the CDR3, the DNA is TGTGCCAGCAGCCAGACAGGGTTTGGTTCACCCCTCCACTTT. The gene calls are TRBV14 and TRBJ1-6, with 7 bases fitting TRBD1. The CDR3 has 14 amino acids. V lost 3 bases and J lost 9; bases outside the gene matches: 5. Germline lookup yields CDR1 SGHDN and CDR2 FVKESK.

At least ten counts were recorded for this clonotype. The rearrangement uses TRBV7-2 and TRBJ1-5; 10 nucleotides match TRBD1. CDR3 size: 15 residues. Per germline, CDR1 SGHTA and CDR2 FQGNSA. V trimming: 1 base; J trimming: 5 bases; junction bases outside the gene matches: 2. The CDR3 nucleotides read TGTGCCAGCAGCTTAGAAGGACAGGGGGATCAGCCCCAGCATTTT. Amino acids: CASSLEGQGDQPQHF.